Each of the 3 T cell receptor beta chains below was sequenced from the same sample in a study of shared clonotypes between healthy human individuals. Some clones are missing from TCRdb's copy, which holds only in-frame ones; the method was immunoSEQ multiplex PCR. The sample carries 2 million to 2.5 million clones, 90% to 97% recorded once. The sample comprised naive CD4+ T cells sorted from blood. Indicated subset: CD45RA+ positively selected. The source is a man between 18 and 35 years old in good health.

The chain has TRBV11-2 and TRBJ1-5; TRBD1 might be the D (5 bases). V was pared by 6 bases and J by 10 bases, with 19 bases between. CDR3 length: 14 residues. Germline V lookup: CDR1 SGHAT, CDR2 FQNNGV. CDR3 nucleotides: TGTGCCAGCAGTCCGGACACTTTTAGAGGACCCCAGCATTTT. This encodes CASSPDTFRGPQHF.

The chain links TRBV15 to TRBJ1-2; D not certain. Germline values: CDR1 LNHNV, CDR2 YYDKDF (reference sequence). Trimming took 6 bases from V and 8 from J, leaving 16 bases between them. This CDR3 contains 13 residues. In DNA form, the CDR3 reads TGTGCCACCAGGACGGTTATGACGGGGGGCTACACCTTC. It is translated as CATRTVMTGGYTF.

The chain has TRBV18 and TRBJ1-1; a possible D gene is TRBD1 (5 bases). The ends were cut back, 6 bases at V and 4 bases at J, with 18 bases in the middle. The V gene's germline CDR1 is KGHSH and CDR2 LQKENI. The CDR3 spans 15 residues. The DNA for the CDR3 is TGTGCCAGCTCCCTTCAGGGTGCTAAGGGCACTGAAGCTTTCTTT. It translates to CASSLQGAKGTEAFF.